The 6 T cell receptor beta chains reported below all come from one sample, sequenced in a study of T and B cells in COVID-19 patients. Each TRB amplification used roughly 250-550 ng of genomic DNA from blood. TRB rearrangements were amplified by multiplex PCR with BIOMED2 TRB-A/B primers. TCRdb itself ran the multiplex PCR reads through MiXCR, one entry per CDR3 protein. The sample lists approximately 7,200 distinct CDR3 sequences, approximately 32% occurring once. What was sequenced was blood. The receptors here all came from a human donor who had recovered from COVID-19.

This clonotype is labeled medium-sized. The chain is built from TRBV19 and TRBJ2-3; weak D call: TRBD2 (6 bases). This CDR3 region has 15 residues. Germline V CDR1 and CDR2: LNHDA, SQIVND (reference sequence). V shed 1 base and J shed 5 bases, with 13 bases lying between them. CDR3 region: CASSIGFGGGDTQYF. The CDR3, as DNA: TGTGCCAGTAGTATAGGATTCGGGGGTGGAGATACGCAGTATTTT.

This sequence joins TRBV20-1 and TRBJ2-5; 10 bases are a match to TRBD2. V lost 7 bases and J lost 4; bases outside the gene matches: 6. Germline assignment: CDR1 DFQATT and CDR2 SNEGSKA (reference sequence). CDR3 length equals 13 residues. The CDR3 DNA sequence: TGCAGTGTATTAGCGGGGGGAAGAGAGACCCAGTACTTC. Protein: CSVLAGGRETQYF.

Judged by abundance, this clonotype is medium-sized. The chain couples TRBV19 to TRBJ2-7; 9 bases match TRBD1. J was trimmed by 2 bases and V by 3 bases; bases with no gene match: 5. CDR1 and CDR2 (germline): LNHDA, SQIVND (reference sequence). The CDR3 extends over 15 amino acids. The CDR3 nucleotides read TGTGCCAGTAGTATCGTAGGGACAGGGACCTACGAGCAGTACTTC. It specifies CASSIVGTGTYEQYF. The full variable domain, in which reference TRBV19 and TRBJ2-7 provide the parts outside the CDR3, is DGGITQSPKYLFRKEGQNVTLSCEQNLNHDAMYWYRQDPGQGLRLIYYSQIVNDFQKGDIAEGYSVSREKKESFPLTVTSAQKNPTAFYLCASSIVGTGTYEQYFGPGTRLTVT.

This clonotype occurred a few times. The chain has TRBV11-1 and TRBJ2-1, with 9 bases identical to TRBD2. Germline V CDR1 and CDR2: SGHAT, FQDESV (reference sequence). V gave up 7 bases and J gave up 9 bases; unmatched junction bases: 13. The CDR3 runs 15 residues. The CDR3 loop reads CASTLSTAGGSEQFF. CDR3 nucleotides: TGTGCCAGCACCCTATCGACAGCGGGGGGAAGTGAGCAGTTCTTC.

This clonotype was seen only a few times. The chain joins TRBV29-1 to TRBJ1-1; D gene ambiguous. The V and J ends lost 4 bases and 0 bases respectively, with 12 bases between them. CDR3 length: 14 amino acids. Germline V gene lookup returns CDR1 SQVTM and CDR2 ANQGSEA. DNA of the CDR3: TGCAGCGTTGTGGAGATATTACTGAACACTGAAGCTTTCTTT. Translation gives CSVVEILLNTEAFF.

This chain connects TRBV24-1 to TRBJ2-5; D gene unclear. The V and J ends lost 1 base and 2 bases respectively, with 7 bases between them. The CDR3 has 14 residues. The germline V gene has CDR1 KGHDR and CDR2 SFDVKD. The CDR3 sequence: CATSDFGPQETQYF. The CDR3 DNA follows: TGTGCCACCAGTGATTTTGGGCCTCAAGAGACCCAGTACTTC.